These T cell receptor beta chains were read from a single sample in a study of shared clonotypes between healthy human individuals. Some clones are missing from TCRdb's copy, which holds only in-frame ones; the method was immunoSEQ multiplex PCR. This table holds some 500,000 clones, roughly 78% found once. The sequencing sample was made of PBMCs. These receptors came from a woman in her thirties or forties in good health. Some clones in this sample may be carry-over from other donors' samples. CDR3s include the opening cysteine and the closing phenylalanine or tryptophan. D genes are given only for firm matches. Clone size, where shown, is once, few, many, or a class for clones that have expanded.

abundance	v_gene	d_gene	j_gene	CDR3nt	CDR3aa
once	TRBV27	TRBD1	TRBJ2-6	TGTGCCAGCAGTAAAGGGACAGGGCGCTCTGGGGCCAACGTCCTGACTTTC	CASSKGTGRSGANVLTF
.	TRBV4-1	.	TRBJ1-4	TGCGCCAGCAGCCAAGTATCCGGGGTTGGGGAAAAACTGTTTTTT	CASSQVSGVGEKLFF
.	TRBV7-2	TRBD1	TRBJ2-3	TGTGCCAGCAGCTTAGGAGGCAGGGGGTTCACAGATACGCAGTATTTT	CASSLGGRGFTDTQYF
.	TRBV10-2	.	TRBJ2-7	TGCGCCAGCAGTGACCTGGGCGACGAGCAGTACTTC	CASSDLGDEQYF
.	TRBV7-9	.	TRBJ1-5	TGTGCCAGCAGCTTAGGCCCCATGGGTACGTCCCAGCATTTT	CASSLGPMGTSQHF
.	TRBV18	TRBD1	TRBJ1-2	TGTGCCAGCTCACCGTCGACAGGGGGGGACTATGGCTACACCTTC	CASSPSTGGDYGYTF
.	TRBV19	TRBD1	TRBJ1-4	TGTGCCAGTACCGACACAGGGGTAACTAATGAAAAACTGTTTTTT	CASTDTGVTNEKLFF
.	TRBV28	.	TRBJ2-2	TGTGCCAGCAGTTCAGACGCCGGGGAGCTGTTTTTT	CASSSDAGELFF
.	TRBV30	TRBD2	TRBJ2-5	TGTGCCTGGGGGCTAGCGGGAGCCGAAGGGGAAGAGACCCAGTACTTC	CAWGLAGAEGEETQYF
.	TRBV13	TRBD1	TRBJ2-7	TGTGCCAGCAGCAGAACAGGGGGTTCCTACGAGCAGTACTTC	CASSRTGGSYEQYF
.	TRBV19	.	TRBJ2-5	TGTGCCAGTAGTATCAGGGGTGGAGAGACCCAGTACTTC	CASSIRGGETQYF
.	TRBV7-2	.	TRBJ2-5	TGTGCCAGCAGCTTAGCGGGAGACCAAGAGACCCAGTACTTC	CASSLAGDQETQYF
.	TRBV27	.	TRBJ2-5	TGTGCCAGCAGGGACCTAGGGGCGGGAGAGACCCAGTACTTC	CASRDLGAGETQYF
.	TRBV29-1	.	TRBJ2-7	TGCAGCGTTGGAGACTACGAGCAGTACTTC	CSVGDYEQYF
few	TRBV5-1	.	TRBJ1-1	TGCGCCAGCAGTTTCGGGAACACTGAAGCTTTCTTT	CASSFGNTEAFF
.	TRBV5-1	TRBD2	TRBJ2-7	TGCGCCAGCAGCCCGGCGGGGGAGCGGCAGTACTTC	CASSPAGERQYF
.	TRBV6-6	TRBD2	TRBJ2-1	TGTGCCAGCAACCTAGCGGGGGGCTACAATGAGCAGTTCTTC	CASNLAGGYNEQFF
.	TRBV28	.	TRBJ2-7	TGTGCCAGCACTAGCGTGAACTCCTACGAGCAGTACTTC	CASTSVNSYEQYF
.	TRBV7-2	TRBD1	TRBJ2-5	TGTGCCAGCAGTGGGGACAGGGGAGGCCAAGAGACCCAGTACTTC	CASSGDRGGQETQYF
few	TRBV5-1	.	TRBJ2-7	TGCGCCAGCAGCTCCGGGTGGACAGTATACGAGCAGTACTTC	CASSSGWTVYEQYF
.	TRBV2	TRBD2	TRBJ2-7	TGTGCCAGCAGTGCGGGAGCGGGAGACGTTTACGAGCAGTACTTC	CASSAGAGDVYEQYF
.	TRBV19	.	TRBJ1-1	TGTGCCAGTAGTACGCAAACGGGCACTGAAGCTTTCTTT	CASSTQTGTEAFF
.	TRBV7-2	.	TRBJ2-3	TGTGCCAGCAGCTTAGTTCACTCAGATACGCAGTATTTT	CASSLVHSDTQYF
.	TRBV30	TRBD2	TRBJ2-2	TGTGCCTGGAGCTCCCGAAGCGGGAGAGTAGGGACCGGGGAGCTGTTTTTT	CAWSSRSGRVGTGELFF
.	TRBV9	.	TRBJ1-5	TGTGCCAGCAGCGAGGGGGACGGGCGGCCCCAGCATTTT	CASSEGDGRPQHF
.	TRBV5-1	TRBD1	TRBJ1-6	TGCGCCAGCAGCTCCGGGACAGGGGAGTATTCACCCCTCCACTTT	CASSSGTGEYSPLHF
.	TRBV5-1	TRBD2	TRBJ2-7	TGCGCCAGCAGCTGGGGACTAGCGGAGGGGTCGCGCGAGCAGTACTTC	CASSWGLAEGSREQYF
.	TRBV7-2	TRBD2	TRBJ2-1	TGTGCCAGCAGCTTAACGGGACTAGCCTTTATCCGGAATGAGCAGTTCTTC	CASSLTGLAFIRNEQFF
.	TRBV11-2	.	TRBJ2-1	TGTGCCAGCCTACGTACTTTGGGGGGTGGGAATGAGCAGTTCTTC	CASLRTLGGGNEQFF
.	TRBV11-2	TRBD2	TRBJ2-1	TGTGCCAGCAGCTCCGCTAGCGGGAGGGCCCGGGTTGAGCAGTTCTTC	CASSSASGRARVEQFF
.	TRBV7-2	.	TRBJ2-5	TGTGCCAGCACCGAGGTACTCCAAGAGACCCAGTACTTC	CASTEVLQETQYF
.	TRBV7-9	TRBD1	TRBJ1-1	TGTGCCAGCAGCTTAGATGAGACAGGGTTGAACACTGAAGCTTTCTTT	CASSLDETGLNTEAFF
.	TRBV19	.	TRBJ1-1	TGTGCCAGTAACCTACAGGGATTCAACACTGAAGCTTTCTTT	CASNLQGFNTEAFF
.	TRBV5-6	.	TRBJ1-5	TGTGCCAGCAGCTTGAAGGCTCAGCCCCAGCATTTT	CASSLKAQPQHF
once	TRBV28	TRBD2	TRBJ2-7	TGTGCCAGCAGTACACGGACTAGCGGGAGTTACGAGCAGTACTTC	CASSTRTSGSYEQYF
.	TRBV11-2	.	TRBJ2-7	TGTGCCAGCAGCTTAGCCCCCGGAGCCCGCTCCTACGAGCAGTACTTC	CASSLAPGARSYEQYF
.	TRBV6-1	.	TRBJ1-1	TGTGCCAGCAGGGCCAACACTGAAGCTTTCTTT	CASRANTEAFF
.	TRBV28	TRBD2	TRBJ2-5	TGTGCCAGCAGTACCAGACTAGCGGGAGAGGGAGAGACCCAGTACTTC	CASSTRLAGEGETQYF
.	TRBV7-9	.	TRBJ2-1	TGTGCCAGCAAGTCGGGGGAGAAGGAAACGCATGAGCAGTTCTTC	CASKSGEKETHEQFF
.	TRBV2	TRBD1	TRBJ1-2	TGTGCCAGCAGTCCCGGGGGACAGGGAACTCTTTTACCCTATGGCTACACCTTC	CASSPGGQGTLLPYGYTF
.	TRBV9	TRBD1	TRBJ2-7	TGTGCCAGCAGCCCTCGCGGGGGACAGGGGGACGAGCAGTACTTC	CASSPRGGQGDEQYF
once	TRBV5-1	TRBD2	TRBJ2-3	TGCGCCAGCAGCTTTAGCGGGAGCGACACAGATACGCAGTATTTT	CASSFSGSDTDTQYF
.	TRBV14	TRBD2	TRBJ2-3	TGTGCCAGCAGCCTAGCGGGAGTGGGCGCAGATACGCAGTATTTT	CASSLAGVGADTQYF
.	TRBV19	TRBD1	TRBJ1-5	TGTGCCAGTATCCCCACGGGACAGGGGTCCTTCCAGCCCCAGCATTTT	CASIPTGQGSFQPQHF
.	TRBV7-9	TRBD2	TRBJ2-7	TGTGCCAGCAGCGCAAGGGGGGGTCCGAGCGGGAGTACCTACGAGCAGTACTTC	CASSARGGPSGSTYEQYF
.	TRBV10-2	TRBD2	TRBJ2-5	TGCGCCAGCAGGGTAGCGGGAGGGTCGGAGACCCAGTACTTC	CASRVAGGSETQYF
.	TRBV13	.	TRBJ1-1	TGTGCCAGCAGCTTACAATATCTGAACACTGAAGCTTTCTTT	CASSLQYLNTEAFF
.	TRBV5-6	.	TRBJ2-7	TGTGCCAGCAGCTTGGCTCGGTTGTTAAGCTCCTACGAGCAGTACTTC	CASSLARLLSSYEQYF
.	TRBV2	TRBD2	TRBJ2-1	TGTGCCAGCACTCGGAGCGGGAGGGTTCTGAATGAGCAGTTCTTC	CASTRSGRVLNEQFF
.	TRBV28	TRBD1	TRBJ2-2	TGTGCCAGCAGTTTATCAAACAGGGGAACCGGGGAGCTGTTTTTT	CASSLSNRGTGELFF
many	TRBV5-1	TRBD2	TRBJ2-1	TGCGCCAGCAGCACTACTAGCGGGAGGGCTGAGCAGTTCTTC	CASSTTSGRAEQFF
.	TRBV5-1	.	TRBJ1-2	TGCGCCAGCAGCCTACAGGGTTCTCCCTCCGAAGGCTACACCTTC	CASSLQGSPSEGYTF
.	TRBV5-1	TRBD1	TRBJ1-1	TGCGCCAGCAGCTTGGGACCCCAGGGGGACCCTGAAGCTTTCTTT	CASSLGPQGDPEAFF
once	TRBV18	.	TRBJ2-7	TGTGCCAGCTCACTACAGGGGAGGATCAACGAGCAGTACTTC	CASSLQGRINEQYF
.	TRBV7-9	.	TRBJ1-3	TGTGCCAGCAGCTCAAGCTTCTCTGGAAACACCATATATTTT	CASSSSFSGNTIYF
.	TRBV7-9	.	TRBJ2-5	TGTGCCAGCAGCGGTAGGGGCTTGCCGGGGGAGACCCAGTACTTC	CASSGRGLPGETQYF
.	TRBV5-6	.	TRBJ2-7	TGTGCCAGCAGCTTCGAACTAGTGGGCGAGCAGTACTTC	CASSFELVGEQYF
.	TRBV19	.	TRBJ1-2	TGTGCCAGTAGTCTAAGTCGGGAATCCTATGGCTACACCTTC	CASSLSRESYGYTF
.	TRBV5-1	TRBD2	TRBJ2-5	TGCGCCAGCAGCACGGGACTAGCGGGAGGGCTCGAAGGAGAGACCCAGTACTTC	CASSTGLAGGLEGETQYF